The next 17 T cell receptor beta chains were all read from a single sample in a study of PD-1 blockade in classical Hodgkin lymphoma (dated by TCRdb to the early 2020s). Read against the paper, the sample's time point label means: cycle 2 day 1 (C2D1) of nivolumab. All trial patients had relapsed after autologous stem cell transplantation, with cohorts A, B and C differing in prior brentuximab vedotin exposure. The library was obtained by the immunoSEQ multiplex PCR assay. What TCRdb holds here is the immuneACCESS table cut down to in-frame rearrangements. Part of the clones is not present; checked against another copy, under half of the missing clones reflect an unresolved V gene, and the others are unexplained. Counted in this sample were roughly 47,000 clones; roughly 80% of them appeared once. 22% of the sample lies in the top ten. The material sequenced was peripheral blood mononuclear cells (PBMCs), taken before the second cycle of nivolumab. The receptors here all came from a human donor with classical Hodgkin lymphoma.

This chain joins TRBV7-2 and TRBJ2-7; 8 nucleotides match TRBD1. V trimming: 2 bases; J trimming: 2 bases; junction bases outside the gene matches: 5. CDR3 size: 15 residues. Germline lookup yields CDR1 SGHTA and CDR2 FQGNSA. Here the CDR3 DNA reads TGTGCCAGCAGCTTACGGACAGGGACTCCCTACGAGCAGTACTTC. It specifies CASSLRTGTPYEQYF.

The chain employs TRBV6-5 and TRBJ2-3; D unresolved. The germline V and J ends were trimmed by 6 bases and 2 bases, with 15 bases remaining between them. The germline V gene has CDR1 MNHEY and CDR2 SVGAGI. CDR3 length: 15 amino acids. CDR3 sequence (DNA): TGTGCCAGCAGGCAGTTTAGGATGCCCACAGATACGCAGTATTTT. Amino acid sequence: CASRQFRMPTDTQYF.

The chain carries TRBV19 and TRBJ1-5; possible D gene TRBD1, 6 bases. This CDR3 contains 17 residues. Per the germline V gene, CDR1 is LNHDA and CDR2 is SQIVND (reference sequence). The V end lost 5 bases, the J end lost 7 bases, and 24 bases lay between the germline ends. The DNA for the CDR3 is TGTGCCAGTAGTTTACCAGACAGGTCAAATTATGAACAGCCCCAGCATTTT. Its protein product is CASSLPDRSNYEQPQHF.

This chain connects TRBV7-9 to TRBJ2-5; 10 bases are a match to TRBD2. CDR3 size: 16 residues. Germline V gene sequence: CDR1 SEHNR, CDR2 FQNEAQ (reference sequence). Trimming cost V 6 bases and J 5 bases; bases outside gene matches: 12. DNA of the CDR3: TGTGCCAGCAGTCAAAGCCTAGCGGGAGAGACCGAGACCCAGTACTTC. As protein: CASSQSLAGETETQYF.

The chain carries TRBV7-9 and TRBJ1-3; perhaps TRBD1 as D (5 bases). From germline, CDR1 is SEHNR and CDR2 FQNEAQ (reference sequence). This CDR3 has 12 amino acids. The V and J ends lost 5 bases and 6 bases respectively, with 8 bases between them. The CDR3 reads CASSPRENTIYF. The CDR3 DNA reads TGTGCCAGCAGCCCCAGGGAAAACACCATATATTTT.

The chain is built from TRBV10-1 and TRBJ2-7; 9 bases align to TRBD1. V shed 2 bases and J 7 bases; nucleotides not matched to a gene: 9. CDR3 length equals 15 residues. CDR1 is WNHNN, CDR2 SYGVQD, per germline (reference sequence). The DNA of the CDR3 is TGCGCCAGCAGTGAGCCCCGGACAGGGGTGGAGGAGCAGTACTTC. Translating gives CASSEPRTGVEEQYF.

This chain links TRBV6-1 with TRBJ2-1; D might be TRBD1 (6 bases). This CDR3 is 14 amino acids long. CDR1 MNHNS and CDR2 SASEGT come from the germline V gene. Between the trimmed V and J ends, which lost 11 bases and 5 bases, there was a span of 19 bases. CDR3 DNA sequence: TGTGCCGCCCGCAGGGGTGGTAGCCACAATGAGCAGTTCTTC. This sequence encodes CAARRGGSHNEQFF.

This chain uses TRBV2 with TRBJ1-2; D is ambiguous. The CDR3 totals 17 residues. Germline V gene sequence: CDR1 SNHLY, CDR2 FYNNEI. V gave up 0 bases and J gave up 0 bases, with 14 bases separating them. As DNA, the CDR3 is TGTGCCAGCAGTGAAGCTAAATCGTCAGCCTCTAACTATGGCTACACCTTC. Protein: CASSEAKSSASNYGYTF.

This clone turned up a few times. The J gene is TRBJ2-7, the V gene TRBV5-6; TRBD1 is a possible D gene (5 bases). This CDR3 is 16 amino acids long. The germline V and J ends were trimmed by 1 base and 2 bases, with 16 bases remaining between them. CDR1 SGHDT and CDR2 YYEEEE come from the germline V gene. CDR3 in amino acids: CASSLNRQILTYEQYF. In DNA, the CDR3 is TGTGCCAGCAGCTTGAACAGGCAAATCCTTACCTACGAGCAGTACTTC.

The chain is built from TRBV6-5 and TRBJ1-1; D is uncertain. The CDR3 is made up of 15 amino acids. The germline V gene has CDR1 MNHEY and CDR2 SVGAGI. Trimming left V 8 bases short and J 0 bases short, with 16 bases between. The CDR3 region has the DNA TGTGCCAGCGGACCTTGGGGAGCTATGAACACTGAAGCTTTCTTT. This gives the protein CASGPWGAMNTEAFF.

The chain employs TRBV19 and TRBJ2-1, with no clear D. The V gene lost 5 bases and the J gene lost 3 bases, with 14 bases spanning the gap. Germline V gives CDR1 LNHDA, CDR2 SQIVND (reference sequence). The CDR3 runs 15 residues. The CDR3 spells CASSPPGPHYNEQFF. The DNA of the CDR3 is TGTGCCAGTAGTCCGCCCGGCCCGCACTACAATGAGCAGTTCTTC. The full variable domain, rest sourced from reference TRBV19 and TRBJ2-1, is DGGITQSPKYLFRKEGQNVTLSCEQNLNHDAMYWYRQDPGQGLRLIYYSQIVNDFQKGDIAEGYSVSREKKESFPLTVTSAQKNPTAFYLCASSPPGPHYNEQFFGPGTRLTVL.

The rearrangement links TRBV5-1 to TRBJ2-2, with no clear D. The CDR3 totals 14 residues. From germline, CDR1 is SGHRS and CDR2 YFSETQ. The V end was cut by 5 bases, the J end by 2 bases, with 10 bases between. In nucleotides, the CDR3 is TGCGCCAGCAGGTTACAGCTTAACACCGGGGAGCTGTTTTTT. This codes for CASRLQLNTGELFF. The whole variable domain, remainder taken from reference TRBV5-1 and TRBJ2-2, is KAGVTQTPRYLIKTRGQQVTLSCSPISGHRSVSWYQQTPGQGLQFLFEYFSETQRNKGNFPGRFSGRQFSNSRSEMNVSTLELGDSALYLCASRLQLNTGELFFGEGSRLTVL.

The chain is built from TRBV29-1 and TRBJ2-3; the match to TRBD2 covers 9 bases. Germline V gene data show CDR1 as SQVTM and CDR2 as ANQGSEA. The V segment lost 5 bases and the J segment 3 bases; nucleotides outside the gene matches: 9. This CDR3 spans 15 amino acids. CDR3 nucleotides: TGCAGCGTTCCCCCAAGCGCGGGAGGGACAGATACGCAGTATTTT. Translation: CSVPPSAGGTDTQYF.

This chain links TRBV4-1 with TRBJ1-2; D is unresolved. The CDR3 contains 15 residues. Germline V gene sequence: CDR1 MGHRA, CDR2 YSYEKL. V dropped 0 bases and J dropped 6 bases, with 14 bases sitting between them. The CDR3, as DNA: TGCGCCAGCAGCCAAGATCGGTGGGGAAGGAATGGCTACACCTTC. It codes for CASSQDRWGRNGYTF.

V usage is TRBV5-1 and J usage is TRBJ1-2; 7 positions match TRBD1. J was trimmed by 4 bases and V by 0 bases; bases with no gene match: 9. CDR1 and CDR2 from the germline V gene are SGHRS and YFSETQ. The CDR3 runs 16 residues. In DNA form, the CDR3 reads TGCGCCAGCAGCTTGGTCAGGGGGGCGGCTGGCTATGGCTACACCTTC. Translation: CASSLVRGAAGYGYTF.

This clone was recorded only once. The chain's CDR3 is CASSVAAGEGGTQYF. Here the CDR3 DNA reads TGTGCCAGCAGCGTAGCCGCAGGAGAAGGAGGTACGCAGTATTTT. The chain links TRBV9 to TRBJ2-3; D perhaps matches TRBD2 (5 bases). Germline values: CDR1 SGDLS, CDR2 YYNGEE. Trimming stripped 0 bases from V and 8 bases from J, with 16 bases between. This CDR3 spans 15 amino acids.

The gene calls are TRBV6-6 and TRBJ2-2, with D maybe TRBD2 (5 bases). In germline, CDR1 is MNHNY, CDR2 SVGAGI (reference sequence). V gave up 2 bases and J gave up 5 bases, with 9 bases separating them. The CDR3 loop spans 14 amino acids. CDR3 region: CASSYDSGTGELFF. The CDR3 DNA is TGTGCCAGCAGTTACGATTCGGGGACCGGGGAGCTGTTTTTT.